This T cell receptor beta chain was documented in a study of cytomegalovirus exposure and HLA in healthy donors. Study context: Drawn from HLA-typed donors, approximately 86 million unique TCRs were held in an early data release. Study-wide points: In a later analysis, common viral pathogens appeared linked to several of the most significant clusters. For TCR beta chains, V- and J-gene trimming was later linked to a missense DCLRE1C variant. The only immune exposure information that was available was CMV serostatus.

PCR was performed using 60 Vbeta and 13 Jbeta primers. Using immunoSEQ multiplex PCR, the repertoire was profiled, and TCRdb retains in-frame clones only, with some absent. The table has over 100,000 clones, about 69% seen once. The V segment lost 1 base and the J segment 2 bases; nucleotides outside the gene matches: 2. Germline assignment: CDR1 SGHAT and CDR2 FQNNGV. CDR3 length: 14 amino acids. This clone was seen a few times. Its antigen is unknown. The genes are TRBV11-2 and TRBJ2-7, with 7 bases aligning to TRBD1. This TCR was recovered from a human donor in good health. Sequencing was performed on PBMCs. CDR3 coding DNA: TGTGCCAGCAGCTTAGGGACAGGTACCTACGAGCAGTACTTC. This codes for CASSLGTGTYEQYF.